The 13 T cell receptor beta chains reported below all come from one sample, sequenced in a study of cytomegalovirus exposure and HLA in healthy donors. PCR amplification relied on 60 Vbeta primers (plus 13 Jbeta primers). Measured with immunoSEQ multiplex PCR; TCRdb has only the in-frame clones, and not every one. The table has around 64,000 clones, roughly 89% seen once. Sequencing used PBMCs. These receptors all come from a woman in her 30s in good health and CMV-seronegative.

CDR3 sequence reads: CASSPGQGLANYGYTF. As DNA, the CDR3 is TGTGCCAGCAGCCCGGGACAGGGCTTAGCTAACTATGGCTACACCTTC. The chain combines TRBV11-2 with TRBJ1-2; 9 bases are shared with TRBD1. This CDR3 has 16 residues. CDR1 SGHAT and CDR2 FQNNGV come from the germline V gene. Trimming at V came to 5 bases and at J to 0 bases, leaving 7 bases not matched to a gene.

The rearrangement uses TRBV5-5 and TRBJ1-2, with a weak D call TRBD1 (5 bases). V gave up 1 base and J gave up 4 bases, with 14 bases separating them. The CDR3 loop spans 15 amino acids. Germline CDR1 and CDR2: SGHKS and YYEKEE (reference sequence). The DNA for the CDR3 is TGTGCCAGCAGCTTGAATTTGCAGGGTCGCTATGGCTACACCTTC. Translation gives CASSLNLQGRYGYTF. Together with reference TRBV5-5 and TRBJ1-2, the CDR3 gives the full variable domain: DAGVTQSPTHLIKTRGQQVTLRCSPISGHKSVSWYQQVLGQGPQFIFQYYEKEERGRGNFPDRFSARQFPNYSSELNVNALLLGDSALYLCASSLNLQGRYGYTFGSGTRLTVV.

V and J are TRBV30 and TRBJ1-5; D gene uncertain. Trimming stripped 3 bases from V and 2 bases from J, with 11 bases between. The CDR3 has 14 amino acids. The germline gives CDR1 GTSNPN, CDR2 SVGIG (reference sequence). The CDR3, as DNA: TGTGCCTGGAGCGGAGGGCATGGCAATCAGCCCCAGCATTTT. Its protein product is CAWSGGHGNQPQHF.

This clone was seen more than once but under ten times. The gene calls are TRBV6-5 and TRBJ1-3; the match to TRBD1 covers 9 bases. Germline V gene sequence: CDR1 MNHEY, CDR2 SVGAGI. Germline trimming cut 4 bases from V and 1 base from J; bases unmatched to any gene: 5. This CDR3 contains 16 residues. This chain's CDR3 is CASSSLTGGSGNTIYF. CDR3 DNA: TGTGCCAGCAGTTCTTTGACAGGGGGATCTGGAAACACCATATATTTT.

The rearrangement uses TRBV19 and TRBJ1-5; D may be TRBD1 (5 bases). The CDR3 runs to 13 residues. In germline, CDR1 is LNHDA, CDR2 SQIVND (reference sequence). V was pared by 4 bases and J by 6 bases, with 10 bases between. The CDR3 loop is CASSKEGVQPQHF. The CDR3, as DNA: TGTGCCAGTAGTAAGGAAGGGGTTCAGCCCCAGCATTTT.

V and J are TRBV9 and TRBJ1-2, with TRBD1 matching over 8 bases. Germline V gene sequence: CDR1 SGDLS, CDR2 YYNGEE. The trim removed 0 bases at V and 8 bases at J, leaving 3 bases unmatched. This CDR3 region has 13 residues. CDR3: CASSVVTGVGYTF. DNA for the CDR3: TGTGCCAGCAGCGTAGTGACAGGGGTAGGCTACACCTTC.

The V gene is TRBV7-8, the J gene TRBJ2-7; 10 bases are a match to TRBD1. Germline CDR1 reads SGHVS; CDR2 reads FQNEAQ. V shed 5 bases and J 1 base; nucleotides not matched to a gene: 8. There are 16 residues in the CDR3. This CDR3 reads CASSPRDRGGSYEQYF. CDR3 DNA sequence: TGTGCCAGCAGCCCACGGGACAGGGGAGGATCCTACGAGCAGTACTTC.

The rearrangement uses TRBV27 and TRBJ2-5; 10 bases fit TRBD1. Germline CDR1 is MNHEY and CDR2 is SMNVEV (reference sequence). The ends lost 8 bases at V and 7 bases at J; junction bases unmatched: 4. The CDR3 is 12 amino acids. CDR3 region: CASGTGVGTQYF. The DNA for the CDR3 is TGTGCCAGCGGGACAGGGGTTGGGACCCAGTACTTC.

The chain recombines TRBV28 with TRBJ2-3; TRBD2 matches 11 bases. Germline CDR1 is MDHEN and CDR2 is SYDVKM. The ends lost 5 bases at V and 4 bases at J; junction bases unmatched: 8. The CDR3 is 16 residues long. CDR3 coding DNA: TGTGCCAGCAGTCTTCCGCTAGCGGGAGGCGCAGATACGCAGTATTTT. Translation gives CASSLPLAGGADTQYF.

The genes are TRBV5-1 and TRBJ1-2, with 7 bases that match TRBD1. This CDR3 is 13 amino acids long. The junction had 2 bases not matched to a gene; V was cut back by 3 bases and J by 3 bases. Germline V gene data show CDR1 as SGHRS and CDR2 as YFSETQ. The CDR3 here is CASSSGTDYGYTF. For the CDR3, the DNA is TGCGCCAGCAGCTCCGGGACAGACTATGGCTACACCTTC.

V and J are TRBV30 and TRBJ1-4; no reliable D call. Trimming pared 3 bases from V and 4 bases from J, leaving 9 bases between. The germline V gene encodes CDR1 GTSNPN and CDR2 SVGIG (reference sequence). The CDR3 consists of 13 residues. The CDR3 spells CAWRRQINEKLFF. The DNA for the CDR3 is TGTGCCTGGAGGAGGCAGATTAATGAAAAACTGTTTTTT.

V is TRBV18 and J is TRBJ2-7; 8 nucleotides line up with TRBD2. Trimming removed 2 bases from V and 6 bases from J; junction bases left unmatched: 6. The CDR3 sequence is 14 residues long. Germline loops: CDR1 KGHSH, CDR2 LQKENI. CDR3 amino acids: CASSPSSGSPEQYF. DNA of the CDR3: TGTGCCAGCTCACCATCTAGCGGGTCCCCCGAGCAGTACTTC.

This chain links TRBV30 with TRBJ2-7; D is perhaps TRBD2 (6 bases). V gave up 1 base and J gave up 0 bases, with 7 bases separating them. The CDR3 has 13 amino acids. Germline V gene lookup returns CDR1 GTSNPN and CDR2 SVGIG (reference sequence). CDR3 DNA: TGTGCCTGGAGTGACGGGAGCTCCTACGAGCAGTACTTC. It is translated as CAWSDGSSYEQYF.